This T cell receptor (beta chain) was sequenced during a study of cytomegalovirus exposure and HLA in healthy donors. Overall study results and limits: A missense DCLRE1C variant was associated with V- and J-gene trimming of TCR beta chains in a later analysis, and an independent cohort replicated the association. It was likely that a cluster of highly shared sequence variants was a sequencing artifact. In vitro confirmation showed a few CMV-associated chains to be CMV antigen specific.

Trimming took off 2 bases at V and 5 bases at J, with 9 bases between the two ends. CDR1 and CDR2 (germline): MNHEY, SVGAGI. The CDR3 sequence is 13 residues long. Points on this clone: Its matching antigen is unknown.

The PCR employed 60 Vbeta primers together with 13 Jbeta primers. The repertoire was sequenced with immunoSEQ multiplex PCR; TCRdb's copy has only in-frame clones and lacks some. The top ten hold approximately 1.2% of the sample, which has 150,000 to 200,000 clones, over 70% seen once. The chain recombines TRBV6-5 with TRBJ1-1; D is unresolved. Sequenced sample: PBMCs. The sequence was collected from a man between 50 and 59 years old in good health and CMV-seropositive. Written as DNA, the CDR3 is TGTGCCAGCAGTTACAGTAGGGAGACTGAAGCTTTCTTT. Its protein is CASSYSRETEAFF.